These 27 T cell receptor beta chains were sequenced from one sample in a study of CD8 T cells in Susac syndrome. Roughly 0.45 to 1 ug RNA was reverse transcribed with random hexamers. One entry per CDR3 protein results from TCRdb running MiXCR on the immunoSEQ multiplex PCR reads. The table records 150,000 to 200,000 distinct CDR3 sequences, roughly 94% of them present only once. The specimen sequenced was CD8+ T cells from PBMCs. These TCRs come from a human donor with Susac syndrome.

This rearrangement joins TRBV30 to TRBJ2-7, with D uncertain. V lost 4 bases to trimming and J lost 9 bases, with 16 bases between them. The CDR3 runs 12 residues. CDR1 is GTSNPN and CDR2 is SVGIG in the germline V gene (reference sequence). The CDR3 nucleotides read TGTGCCTGGAAAGGAGAACAGCCGGTGCAGTACTTC. As protein: CAWKGEQPVQYF.

This sequence joins TRBV30 and TRBJ2-2; TRBD1 or TRBD2 may be the D gene (6 bases each). There are 15 residues in the CDR3. From germline, CDR1 is GTSNPN and CDR2 SVGIG (reference sequence). Trimming stripped 3 bases from V and 3 bases from J, with 14 bases between. The CDR3 nucleotides are TGTGCCTGGAGGACGGGGGCCTTGGACACCGGGGAGCTGTTTTTT. This encodes CAWRTGALDTGELFF.

The J gene is TRBJ2-5, the V gene TRBV6-5, with D unclear. Germline CDR1 and CDR2: MNHEY and SVGAGI. The CDR3 sequence is 16 residues long. V was clipped by 0 bases and J by 1 base, with 12 bases between them. The CDR3, as DNA: TGTGCCAGCAGTTACTCGAGCCCGGTAGGCCAAGAGACCCAGTACTTC. This sequence encodes CASSYSSPVGQETQYF.

The rearrangement uses TRBV29-1 and TRBJ2-2; no reliable D call. Per the germline V gene, CDR1 is SQVTM and CDR2 is ANQGSEA. This CDR3 region has 11 residues. V gave up 5 bases and J gave up 3 bases, with 4 bases separating them. CDR3 sequence (DNA): TGCAGCGTTCTCGACACCGGGGAGCTGTTTTTT. It codes for CSVLDTGELFF.

This chain links TRBV11-2 with TRBJ2-2; the D gene could be TRBD1 or TRBD2 (5 bases each). Trimming removed 1 base from V and 6 bases from J, with 12 bases in between. Germline V gene data show CDR1 as SGHAT and CDR2 as FQNNGV. This CDR3 has 15 residues. The CDR3 nucleotides read TGTGCCAGCAGCTTAGCGGGGCAAAACGCCGGGGAGCTGTTTTTT. Translating it yields CASSLAGQNAGELFF.

The chain carries TRBV12-3 or TRBV12-4 and TRBJ2-1; 7 nucleotides line up with TRBD2. V lost 1 base, J lost 7 bases, and 10 bases stayed unmatched. The length of the CDR3 is 16 residues. In nucleotides, the CDR3 is TGTGCCAGCAGTTTAGGAGCGGGGTTTTCTTGGAATGAGCAGTTCTTC. It is translated as CASSLGAGFSWNEQFF.

This clonotype was recorded once. The chain uses TRBV27 and TRBJ1-1; no firm D call. V lost 7 bases to trimming and J lost 1 base, with 13 bases between them. The length of the CDR3 is 14 residues. The germline V gene has CDR1 MNHEY and CDR2 SMNVEV (reference sequence). In DNA, the CDR3 is TGTGCCAGCACGCCTAGGACGGGGAACACTGAAGCTTTCTTT. Protein sequence: CASTPRTGNTEAFF.

The gene calls are TRBV5-1 and TRBJ2-7; D is perhaps TRBD1 (6 bases). Trimming cost V 3 bases and J 9 bases, with 19 bases left between them. Per the germline V gene, CDR1 is SGHRS and CDR2 is YFSETQ. The CDR3 is 14 amino acids. CDR3 protein: CASSSKKQGFGQYF. In nucleotides, the CDR3 is TGCGCCAGCAGCTCGAAAAAACAGGGTTTTGGGCAGTACTTC.

The CDR3 sequence is CSAGNTGTEAFF. In DNA form, the CDR3 reads TGCAGTGCTGGGAACACAGGGACTGAAGCTTTCTTT. The chain employs TRBV20-1 and TRBJ1-1; perhaps TRBD1 as D (6 bases). CDR1 DFQATT and CDR2 SNEGSKA come from the germline V gene (reference sequence). V dropped 5 bases and J dropped 5 bases, with 12 bases sitting between them. This CDR3 is built from 12 residues.

The table lists this clonotype with a count of one. This chain uses TRBV10-3 with TRBJ1-2, with D perhaps TRBD1 (5 bases). The CDR3 is 15 residues long. Per the germline V gene, CDR1 is ENHRY and CDR2 is SYGVKD. With 7 bases removed from V and 5 bases from J, the gap between germline ends came to 20 bases. The CDR3 sequence is CAINPKAGGEYGYTF. CDR3 bases: TGTGCCATCAATCCCAAAGCGGGGGGAGAGTATGGCTACACCTTC.

V gene TRBV7-3 combines with J gene TRBJ1-1, with D hard to call. This CDR3 comprises 13 residues. The germline V gene encodes CDR1 SGHTA and CDR2 FQGTGA. Trimming pared 3 bases from V and 5 bases from J, leaving 10 bases between. The CDR3 DNA is TGTGCCAGCAGCTTTGGGTCAGATACTGAAGCTTTCTTT. This sequence encodes CASSFGSDTEAFF.

The rearrangement links TRBV2 to TRBJ1-5; unclear D gene. The CDR3 spans 14 residues. Trimming removed 3 bases from V and 3 bases from J, with 9 bases in between. Germline V gene data show CDR1 as SNHLY and CDR2 as FYNNEI. The CDR3 nucleotides read TGTGCCAGCAGTGACAGGAGCCCCAATCAGCCCCAGCATTTT. This gives the protein CASSDRSPNQPQHF.

The chain is built from TRBV6-5 and TRBJ1-1, with D hard to call. The germline gives CDR1 MNHEY, CDR2 SVGAGI. The length of the CDR3 is 15 residues. V was cut by 1 base and J by 4 bases, with 13 bases left in between. CDR3 region: CASSYYAQGSTEAFF. CDR3 nucleotide sequence: TGTGCCAGCAGTTACTATGCCCAAGGTAGCACTGAAGCTTTCTTT.

V and J are TRBV20-1 and TRBJ2-5; 14 bases align to TRBD2. The germline CDR1 and CDR2 sequences are DFQATT and SNEGSKA (reference sequence). CDR3 length: 18 amino acids. This CDR3 reads CSAPPGTSGGLYQETQYF. The CDR3, as DNA: TGCAGCGCTCCGCCCGGGACTAGCGGGGGACTGTACCAAGAGACCCAGTACTTC.

This clonotype was observed a single time. The chain is built from TRBV5-1 and TRBJ2-2; D unresolved. Germline V CDR1 and CDR2: SGHRS, YFSETQ. Trimming removed 5 bases from V and 0 bases from J, with 17 bases in between. The CDR3 extends over 17 amino acids. The CDR3 bases are TGCGCCAGCAGAAGTCAGCGTCACCAAACGAACACCGGGGAGCTGTTTTTT. This sequence encodes CASRSQRHQTNTGELFF.

The chain carries TRBV12-3 or TRBV12-4 and TRBJ2-7; TRBD1 matches at 8 bases. Trimming at V came to 6 bases and at J to 6 bases, leaving 10 bases not matched to a gene. This CDR3 contains 14 residues. The CDR3 sequence: CASRPGQGASEQYF. CDR3 nucleotide sequence: TGTGCCAGCAGGCCGGGCCAGGGGGCTAGCGAGCAGTACTTC.

CDR3 protein: CASSQDEAAKYGYTF. CDR3 DNA: TGTGCCAGCAGCCAAGATGAGGCAGCAAAATATGGCTACACCTTC. The chain uses TRBV3-1 and TRBJ1-2; no clear D. Germline CDR1 and CDR2: LGHDT and YNNKEL (reference sequence). V was pared by 0 bases and J by 5 bases, with 13 bases between. The CDR3 is made up of 15 amino acids.

In its sample, this clonotype was seen a few times. The chain has TRBV27 and TRBJ2-3, with 8 bases that match TRBD2. V was pared by 2 bases and J by 2 bases, with 3 bases of the junction left unmatched. The germline V gene encodes CDR1 MNHEY and CDR2 SMNVEV (reference sequence). The CDR3 extends over 15 amino acids. The CDR3 region has the DNA TGTGCCAGCAGTTTAGAACTAGCGGACACAGATACGCAGTATTTT. It encodes CASSLELADTDTQYF.

V usage is TRBV19 and J usage is TRBJ2-4; 8 bases match TRBD2. CDR1 and CDR2 from the germline V gene are LNHDA and SQIVND (reference sequence). The CDR3 has 13 amino acids. The ends lost 9 bases at V and 2 bases at J; junction bases unmatched: 3. CDR3 bases: TGTGCCAGCCGTAGCGGGACCAAAAACATTCAGTACTTC. Protein product: CASRSGTKNIQYF.

CDR3 DNA: TGCGCCAGCAGCCTCTATACAGGGAATTACGAGCAGTACTTC. It encodes CASSLYTGNYEQYF. The rearrangement joins TRBV5-1 to TRBJ2-7; weak D call: TRBD1 (6 bases). Germline CDR1 SGHRS, CDR2 YFSETQ. The CDR3 has 14 residues. Trimming shortened V by 4 bases and J by 4 bases, and 15 bases separated the two germline ends. Combining the CDR3 with reference TRBV5-1 and TRBJ2-7 gives the whole variable domain KAGVTQTPRYLIKTRGQQVTLSCSPISGHRSVSWYQQTPGQGLQFLFEYFSETQRNKGNFPGRFSGRQFSNSRSEMNVSTLELGDSALYLCASSLYTGNYEQYFGPGTRLTVT.

The chain has TRBV9 and TRBJ2-1; possibly TRBD1 for D (6 bases). The germline CDR1 and CDR2 sequences are SGDLS and YYNGEE. V was cut by 3 bases and J by 1 base, with 8 bases left in between. This CDR3 has 14 residues. The CDR3 sequence is CASSGGQSYNEQFF. CDR3 coding DNA: TGTGCCAGCAGCGGCGGACAGTCCTACAATGAGCAGTTCTTC.

This clonotype was seen only once. The rearrangement links TRBV29-1 to TRBJ2-2; 10 nucleotides line up with TRBD2. Losses at the gene ends were 7 bases for V and 4 bases for J; bases not matched to a gene: 6. There are 14 residues in the CDR3. CDR1 is SQVTM, CDR2 ANQGSEA, per germline. The DNA for the CDR3 is TGCAGCGCCCTAGCGGGAGTCGGCACCGGGGAGCTGTTTTTT. It codes for CSALAGVGTGELFF.

This chain connects TRBV12-3 or TRBV12-4 to TRBJ2-1, with TRBD1 matching over 8 bases. This CDR3 is built from 14 residues. The V gene end was trimmed by 5 bases and the J gene end by 8 bases; junction bases not matched to a gene: 8. CDR3 amino acids: CASSPGTGLYEQFF. CDR3 DNA: TGTGCCAGCAGTCCCGGGACAGGTCTCTATGAGCAGTTCTTC.

V and J are TRBV12-3 or TRBV12-4 and TRBJ1-2, with 8 bases that match TRBD1. CDR3 length equals 13 residues. Trimming at V came to 6 bases and at J to 4 bases, leaving 4 bases not matched to a gene. CDR3 coding DNA: TGTGCCAGCAGCCGGACAGGGAGCTATGGCTACACCTTC. Residues: CASSRTGSYGYTF.

This chain uses TRBV7-9 with TRBJ2-7, with D tentatively TRBD2 (8 bases). This CDR3 spans 14 amino acids. Trimming took 5 bases from V and 3 from J, leaving 14 bases between them. CDR1 and CDR2 from the germline V gene are SEHNR and FQNEAQ (reference sequence). The CDR3 sequence is CASSHSGTDYEQYF. CDR3 DNA: TGTGCCAGCAGCCATAGCGGGACAGACTACGAGCAGTACTTC.

This chain links TRBV20-1 with TRBJ1-3; D is ambiguous. The CDR3 is made up of 16 amino acids. Trimming cost V 3 bases and J 0 bases, with 15 bases left between them. In germline, CDR1 is DFQATT, CDR2 SNEGSKA (reference sequence). CDR3 sequence: CSARDSRVTSGNTIYF. CDR3 sequence (DNA): TGCAGTGCTAGGGACTCCCGGGTGACCTCTGGAAACACCATATATTTT.

The CDR3 sequence: CASSQVVADDKNIQYF. The CDR3 bases are TGCGCCAGCAGCCAAGTGGTAGCGGATGACAAAAACATTCAGTACTTC. This chain connects TRBV4-1 to TRBJ2-4; TRBD2 is a possible D gene (6 bases). Germline V gives CDR1 MGHRA, CDR2 YSYEKL. V gave up 1 base and J gave up 3 bases, with 13 bases separating them. The length of the CDR3 is 16 residues.